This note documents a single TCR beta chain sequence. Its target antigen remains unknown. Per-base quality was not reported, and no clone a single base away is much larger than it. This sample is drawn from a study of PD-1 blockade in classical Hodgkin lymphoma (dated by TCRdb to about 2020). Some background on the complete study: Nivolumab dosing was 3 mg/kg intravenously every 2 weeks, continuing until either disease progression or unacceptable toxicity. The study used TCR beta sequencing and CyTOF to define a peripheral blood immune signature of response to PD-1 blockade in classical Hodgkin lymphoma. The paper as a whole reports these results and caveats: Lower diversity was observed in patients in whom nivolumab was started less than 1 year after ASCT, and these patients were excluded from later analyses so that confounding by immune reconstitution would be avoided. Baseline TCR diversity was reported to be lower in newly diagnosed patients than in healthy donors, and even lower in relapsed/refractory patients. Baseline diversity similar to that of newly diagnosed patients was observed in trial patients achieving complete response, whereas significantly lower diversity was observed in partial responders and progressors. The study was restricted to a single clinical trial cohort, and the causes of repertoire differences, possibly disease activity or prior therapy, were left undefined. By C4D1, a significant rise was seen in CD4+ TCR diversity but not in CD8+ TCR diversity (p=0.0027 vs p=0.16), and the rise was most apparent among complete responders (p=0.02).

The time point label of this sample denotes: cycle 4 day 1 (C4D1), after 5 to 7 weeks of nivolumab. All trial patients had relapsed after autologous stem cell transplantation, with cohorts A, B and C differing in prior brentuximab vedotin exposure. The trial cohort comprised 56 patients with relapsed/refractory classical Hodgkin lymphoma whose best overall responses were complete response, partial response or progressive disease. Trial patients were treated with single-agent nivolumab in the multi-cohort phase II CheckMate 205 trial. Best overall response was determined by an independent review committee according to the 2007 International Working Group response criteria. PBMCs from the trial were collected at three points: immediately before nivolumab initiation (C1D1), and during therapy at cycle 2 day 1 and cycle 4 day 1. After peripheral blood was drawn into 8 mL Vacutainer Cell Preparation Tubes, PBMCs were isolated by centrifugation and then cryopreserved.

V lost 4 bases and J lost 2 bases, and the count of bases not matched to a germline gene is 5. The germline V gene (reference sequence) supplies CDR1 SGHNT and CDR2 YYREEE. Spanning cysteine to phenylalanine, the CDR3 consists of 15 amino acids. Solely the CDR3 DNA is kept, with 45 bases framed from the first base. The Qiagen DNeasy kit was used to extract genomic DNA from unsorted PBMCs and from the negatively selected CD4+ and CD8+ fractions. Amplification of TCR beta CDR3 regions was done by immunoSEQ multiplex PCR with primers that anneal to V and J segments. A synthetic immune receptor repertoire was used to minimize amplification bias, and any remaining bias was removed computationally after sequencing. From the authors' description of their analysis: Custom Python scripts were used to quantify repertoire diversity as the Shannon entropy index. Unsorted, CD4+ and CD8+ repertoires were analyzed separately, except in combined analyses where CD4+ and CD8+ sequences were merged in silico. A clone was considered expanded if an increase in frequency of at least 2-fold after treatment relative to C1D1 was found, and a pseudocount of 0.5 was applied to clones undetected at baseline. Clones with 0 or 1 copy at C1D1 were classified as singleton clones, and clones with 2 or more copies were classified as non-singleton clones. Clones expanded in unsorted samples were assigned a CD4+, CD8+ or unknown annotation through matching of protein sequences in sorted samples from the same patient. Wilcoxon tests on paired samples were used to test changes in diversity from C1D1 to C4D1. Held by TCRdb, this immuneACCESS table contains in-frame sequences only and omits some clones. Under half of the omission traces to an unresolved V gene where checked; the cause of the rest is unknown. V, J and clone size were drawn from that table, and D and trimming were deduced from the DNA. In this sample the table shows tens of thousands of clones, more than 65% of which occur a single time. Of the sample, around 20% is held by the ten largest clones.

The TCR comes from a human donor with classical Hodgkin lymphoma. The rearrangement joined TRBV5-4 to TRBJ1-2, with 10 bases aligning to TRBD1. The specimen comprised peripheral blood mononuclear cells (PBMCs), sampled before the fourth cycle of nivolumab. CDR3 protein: CASSAGTGANYGYTF. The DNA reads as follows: TGTGCCAGCAGCGCTGGGACAGGGGCGAACTATGGCTACACCTTC.